The rows below give T cell receptor beta chains drawn from one sample of a study of blood T cell repertoires in COVID-19. TCRdb's copy holds only in-frame clones and misses some; the assay was immunoSEQ multiplex PCR. The top ten clones hold approximately 15% of a sample with 100,000 or so clones, about 88% of them seen once. Sequencing was done on a sample of peripheral blood. The receptors shown here come from a woman aged 60 to 75 with acute or convalescent COVID-19. The CDR3 runs from the conserved cysteine through the conserved F or W.

J gene,V gene,CDR3 protein
TRBJ2-3,TRBV11-2,CASSLGSGVTDTQYF
TRBJ2-1,TRBV30,CAWLLADYNEQFF
TRBJ1-5,TRBV12-5,CASGLANLGTADQPQHF
TRBJ1-1,TRBV5-1,CASSLMGTEGWNTEAFF
TRBJ2-7,TRBV7-9,CASSQRARGPATYEQYF
TRBJ1-5,TRBV28,CASSPGQDGNQPQHF
TRBJ2-1,TRBV19,CASSQLQGIVGNEQFF
TRBJ2-7,TRBV7-2,CASSSPGKDEQYF
TRBJ1-4,TRBV20-1,CSASGEAGVEEKLFF
TRBJ2-3,TRBV19,CATKTGRRGDTDTQYF
TRBJ1-1,TRBV7-9,CASSFGNPEAFF
TRBJ1-3,TRBV19,CASRTIHDRGPGNTIYF
TRBJ2-5,TRBV7-2,CASSFSGGGGETQYF
TRBJ2-7,TRBV6-2/TRBV6-3,CASSYPRIPRGHEQYF
TRBJ2-1,TRBV5-1,CASSLVSLAGGYNEQFF
TRBJ1-5,TRBV7-9,CASSLEGLTNQPQHF
TRBJ1-5,TRBV6-5,CASHQGRHQPQHF
TRBJ2-5,TRBV29-1,CSLTGGNQETQYF
TRBJ1-1,TRBV6-6,CASSSGVRNTEAFF
TRBJ2-4,TRBV28,CASSLAGRGNIQYF
TRBJ2-7,TRBV6-2/TRBV6-3,CASSYGRGTYEQYF
TRBJ2-2,TRBV28,CASSRRDFSGGGELFF
TRBJ1-1,TRBV21-1,CASSKGTGVNMAFF
TRBJ1-2,TRBV6-6,CASSLPGQGYGYTF
TRBJ1-5,TRBV2,CSTGDSNQPQHF
TRBJ1-1,TRBV5-1,CASSSQTGSLAFF
TRBJ1-2,TRBV3-1/TRBV3-2,CASSPQTGTYGYTF
TRBJ2-4,TRBV28,CASSSRQGKNIQYF
TRBJ1-1,TRBV7-9,CASSLATGVNTEAFF
TRBJ1-2,TRBV30,CAWSPGGGVYGYTF
TRBJ2-2,TRBV5-1,CASSFGQGAGELFF
TRBJ2-7,TRBV11-3,CASSKGATYEQYF
TRBJ1-2,TRBV28,CASSFQGQGNYGYTF
TRBJ1-4,TRBV5-1,CASSLEARGSNEKLFF
TRBJ2-1,TRBV5-6,CASTYLSDRSYNEQFF
TRBJ1-2,TRBV7-3,CASSPKGGGEYGYTF
TRBJ1-2,TRBV30,CAWATAGTGYGYTF
TRBJ1-6,TRBV4-1,CASSQAGTVTNSPLHF
TRBJ1-5,TRBV19,CASRLPGGSNQPQHF
TRBJ1-1,TRBV4-3,CASSLEERTNTEAFF